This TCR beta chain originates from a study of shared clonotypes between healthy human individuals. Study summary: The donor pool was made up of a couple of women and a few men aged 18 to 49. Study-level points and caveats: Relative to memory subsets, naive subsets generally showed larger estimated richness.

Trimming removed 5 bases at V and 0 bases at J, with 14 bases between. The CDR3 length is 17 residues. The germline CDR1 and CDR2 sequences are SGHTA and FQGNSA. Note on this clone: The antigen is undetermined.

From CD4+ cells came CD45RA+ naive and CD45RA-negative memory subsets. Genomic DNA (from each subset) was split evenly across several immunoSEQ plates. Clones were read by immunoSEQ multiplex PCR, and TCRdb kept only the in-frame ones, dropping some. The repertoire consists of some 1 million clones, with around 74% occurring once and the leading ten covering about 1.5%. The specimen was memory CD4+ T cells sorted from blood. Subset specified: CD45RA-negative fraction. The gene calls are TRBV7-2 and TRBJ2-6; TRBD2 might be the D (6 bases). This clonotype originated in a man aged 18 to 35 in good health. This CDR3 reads CASSPKSGDSGANVLTF. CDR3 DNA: TGTGCCAGCAGCCCTAAATCGGGGGACTCTGGGGCCAACGTCCTGACTTTC. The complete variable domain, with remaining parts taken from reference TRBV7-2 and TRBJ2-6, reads GAGVSQSPSNKVTEKGKDVELRCDPISGHTALYWYRQSLGQGLEFLIYFQGNSAPDKSGLPSDRFSAERTGGSVSTLTIQRTQQEDSAVYLCASSPKSGDSGANVLTFGAGSRLTVL.